This T cell receptor (beta chain) stems from a study of T cell changes during pregnancy in multiple sclerosis. TCRdb's table, derived via immunoSEQ multiplex PCR, lists solely in-frame clones and lacks some. The sample consists of about 60,000 clones, about nine tenths of them appearing once. V trimming: 5 bases; J trimming: 4 bases; junction bases outside the gene matches: 6. Germline-derived CDR1 and CDR2 are SNHLY and FYNNEI. The CDR3 is made up of 14 amino acids. The sequenced sample was peripheral blood, obtained in the third trimester of pregnancy. V usage is TRBV2 and J usage is TRBJ2-7; 9 bases fit TRBD1. The sequence derives from a female donor in good health, enrolled as a control in a pregnancy study. CDR3 DNA sequence: TGTGCCAGCAGTATAACAGGGGGCGGGTACGAGCAGTACTTC. It encodes CASSITGGGYEQYF.